The 12 T cell receptor beta chains below all came from one sample that was sequenced in a study of long-term antiretroviral therapy in people with HIV. Sequencing used immunoSEQ v3.0 at survey level. Assay: immunoSEQ multiplex PCR; the TCRdb copy retains only in-frame clones and omits some. The table has roughly 20,000 clones, around 86% seen once. The material was unsorted PBMCs, obtained 1.8 years before starting antiretroviral therapy. The source is a young woman with HIV.

The genes are TRBV30 and TRBJ2-5, with D possibly TRBD2 on 5 matching bases. This CDR3 comprises 13 residues. Germline lookup yields CDR1 GTSNPN and CDR2 SVGIG (reference sequence). Deletions cut 3 bases from V and 2 bases from J, with 10 bases between. Here the CDR3 DNA reads TGTGCCTGGAGCCGGGATGTACAAGAGACCCAGTACTTC. The encoded protein is CAWSRDVQETQYF.

V gene TRBV7-8 combines with J gene TRBJ1-2, with D hard to call. Trimming pared 1 base from V and 2 bases from J, leaving 17 bases between. This CDR3 is 17 amino acids long. The germline V gene encodes CDR1 SGHVS and CDR2 FQNEAQ. The DNA for the CDR3 is TGTGCCAGCAGCTTAGAAGGGCGGCCAGGAGGGAACTATGGCTACACCTTC. This encodes CASSLEGRPGGNYGYTF.

The chain has TRBV18 and TRBJ1-6; TRBD1 matches at 8 bases. With V trimmed by 3 bases and J by 8 bases, 9 bases remained unmatched. The germline V gene has CDR1 KGHSH and CDR2 LQKENI. The CDR3 is 16 amino acids. The CDR3 DNA follows: TGTGCCAGCTCACCCACGGGACAGGTGCGCGATTCACCCCTCCACTTT. It encodes CASSPTGQVRDSPLHF.

The J gene is TRBJ1-1, the V gene TRBV10-3; D possibly corresponds to TRBD1 (5 bases). The V end was cut by 8 bases, the J end by 3 bases, with 10 bases between. CDR3 size: 12 residues. CDR1 is ENHRY, CDR2 SYGVKD, per germline. The CDR3 nucleotides are TGTGCCATCGCGGCCAGGGACACTGAAGCTTTCTTT. Translation gives CAIAARDTEAFF.

V usage is TRBV30 and J usage is TRBJ2-5; D not resolved. In germline, CDR1 is GTSNPN, CDR2 SVGIG (reference sequence). This CDR3 has 12 residues. The germline V and J ends were trimmed by 2 bases and 5 bases, with 9 bases remaining between them. CDR3 protein: CAWSKVPETQYF. The CDR3 DNA follows: TGTGCCTGGAGTAAGGTACCCGAGACCCAGTACTTC.

CDR3 coding DNA: TGTGCCAGCTCATCGACAGGGGGCGGCAATCAGCCCCAGCATTTT. This encodes CASSSTGGGNQPQHF. The gene calls are TRBV18 and TRBJ1-5, with TRBD1 matching 10 bases. The J segment lost 2 bases and the V segment lost 5 bases, leaving 3 bases of the junction unmatched. The CDR3 loop spans 15 amino acids. Germline V CDR1 and CDR2: KGHSH, LQKENI. The variable domain in full, with the rest retrieved from reference TRBV18 and TRBJ1-5, is NAGVMQNPRHLVRRRGQEARLRCSPMKGHSHVYWYRQLPEEGLKFMVYLQKENIIDESGMPKERFSAEFPKEGPSILRIQQVVRGDSAAYFCASSSTGGGNQPQHFGDGTRLSIL.

The chain uses TRBV4-1 and TRBJ2-1; 7 bases fit TRBD2. Trimming at V came to 2 bases and at J to 10 bases, leaving 5 bases not matched to a gene. The germline CDR1 and CDR2 sequences are MGHRA and YSYEKL. This CDR3 contains 13 residues. DNA of the CDR3: TGCGCCAGCAGCCAAATAGCGGGCGACGAGCAGTTCTTC. It yields the protein CASSQIAGDEQFF.

The chain combines TRBV5-6 with TRBJ2-3; 8 positions match TRBD2. Germline V gene lookup returns CDR1 SGHDT and CDR2 YYEEEE. The CDR3 runs to 15 residues. V gave up 0 bases and J gave up 2 bases; unmatched junction bases: 2. The CDR3 sequence: CASSLAGRVTDTQYF. DNA of the CDR3: TGTGCCAGCAGCTTGGCCGGGAGGGTCACAGATACGCAGTATTTT.

J is TRBJ2-5 and V is TRBV5-4; no reliable D call. V lost 1 base, J lost 6 bases, and 16 bases lay in between. Germline CDR1 is SGHNT and CDR2 is YYREEE (reference sequence). The CDR3 contains 15 residues. The CDR3 region is CASSLTSSRTQTQYF. The CDR3 region has the DNA TGTGCCAGCAGCTTGACTTCATCTCGAACACAGACCCAGTACTTC. The full variable domain, with the rest looked up from reference TRBV5-4 and TRBJ2-5, is ETGVTQSPTHLIKTRGQQVTLRCSSQSGHNTVSWYQQALGQGPQFIFQYYREEENGRGNFPPRFSGLQFPNYSSELNVNALELDDSALYLCASSLTSSRTQTQYFGPGTRLLVL.

This clone was seen only a few times. The V gene is TRBV27, the J gene TRBJ1-2; TRBD1 might be the D (5 bases). Trimming removed 10 bases at V and 0 bases at J, with 12 bases between. This CDR3 is 13 amino acids long. Germline assignment: CDR1 MNHEY and CDR2 SMNVEV (reference sequence). DNA of the CDR3: TGTGCCACCAGAGACAGTTCTAACTATGGCTACACCTTC. It specifies CATRDSSNYGYTF.

This chain links TRBV7-6 with TRBJ2-1; 9 bases match TRBD1. The CDR3 contains 15 residues. The V and J ends lost 5 bases and 2 bases, in that order; junction bases with no gene match: 4. CDR1 and CDR2 from the germline V gene are SGHVS and FNYEAQ. CDR3 amino acids: CASSPTGGAYNEQFF. The CDR3 DNA reads as TGTGCCAGCAGCCCGACAGGGGGGGCCTACAATGAGCAGTTCTTC.

The chain recombines TRBV6-5 with TRBJ1-2, with D possibly TRBD1 on 6 matching bases. Germline V gives CDR1 MNHEY, CDR2 SVGAGI. The V end was cut by 6 bases, the J end by 7 bases, with 21 bases between. The CDR3 runs to 15 residues. CDR3 region: CASRPQGSRGRGYTF. The DNA for the CDR3 is TGTGCCAGCAGACCCCAGGGGTCGAGAGGTCGTGGCTACACCTTC.